This T cell receptor beta chain was captured in a study of sequential checkpoint blockade in melanoma. This clone is categorized as medium-sized. The protocol was immunoSEQ multiplex PCR, while the TCRdb copy is restricted to in-frame clones and leaves out a portion. The sample contains about 20,000 clones, 75% to 85% of which appear only once. The treatment: randomized to nivolumab then ipilimumab (arm A) or the reverse (arm B). No patient had prior DNA-damaging chemotherapy. From thawed PBMCs, live CD3+CD8+ cells negative for CD19 and CD56 were sorted. Trimming cost V 0 bases and J 3 bases; bases outside gene matches: 1. Germline V CDR1 and CDR2: SGHRS, YFSETQ. The CDR3 has 16 amino acids.

The sequencing here drew on CD8+ T cells sorted from blood (inferred from file names), taken from a patient given nivolumab and ipilimumab in sequence. The sequence was collected from a human donor with melanoma. The chain carries TRBV5-1 and TRBJ2-1; TRBD2 matches at 12 bases. The CDR3 region has the DNA TGCGCCAGCAGCTTGGAACTAGCGGGGGGCTACAATGAGCAGTTCTTC. Protein: CASSLELAGGYNEQFF.